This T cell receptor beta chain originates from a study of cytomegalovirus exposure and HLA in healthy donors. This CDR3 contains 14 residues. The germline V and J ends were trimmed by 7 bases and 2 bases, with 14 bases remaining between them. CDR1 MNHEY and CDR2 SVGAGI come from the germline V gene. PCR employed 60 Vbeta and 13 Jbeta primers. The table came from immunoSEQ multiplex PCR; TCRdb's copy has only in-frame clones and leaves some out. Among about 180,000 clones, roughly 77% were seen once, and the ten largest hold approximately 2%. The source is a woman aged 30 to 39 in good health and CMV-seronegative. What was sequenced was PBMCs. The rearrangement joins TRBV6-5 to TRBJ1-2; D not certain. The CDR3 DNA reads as TGTGCCAGCATCTCTACAGCAACCAACTATGGCTACACCTTC. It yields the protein CASISTATNYGYTF.